The next 17 T cell receptor beta chains were all read from a single sample in a study of T cell repertoires in cytomegalovirus infection. MiXCR, run by TCRdb on the reads, gives a single entry per CDR3 protein. The top ten hold 2.5% to 3% of the sample, which has under 850,000 distinct CDR3 sequences, roughly 35% seen once. The sample comprised PBMCs. The receptors stem from a human donor in good health (CMV status not recorded). Some clones in this sample may be carry-over from other donors' samples.

This clonotype has a handful of counts. The V and J genes are TRBV7-9 and TRBJ1-2; maybe TRBD1 (5 bases). The V end was cut by 1 base, the J end by 2 bases, with 11 bases between. This CDR3 region has 15 residues. The germline gives CDR1 SEHNR, CDR2 FQNEAQ (reference sequence). CDR3 sequence (DNA): TGTGCCAGCAGCTTAGGGACATTAGGAAACTATGGCTACACCTTC. Encoded protein: CASSLGTLGNYGYTF.

Concerning this clonotype itself: It is likely a read error, because the conserved phenylalanine at the end of the CDR3 is missing. The chain recombines TRBV7-8 with TRBJ2-1; 8 nucleotides align to TRBD2. V was clipped by 4 bases and J by 6 bases; unmatched bases: 5. Germline loops: CDR1 SGHVS, CDR2 FQNEAQ. The CDR3 is 14 amino acids. CDR3 bases: TGTGCCAGCAGCTCCCTGGCGGGGGGCAATGAGCAGTTCTTA. It specifies CASSSLAGGNEQFL.

Comments on this clonotype: The junction departs from germline at one end; a sequencing error may be responsible. This chain joins TRBV10-1 and TRBJ1-1; a weak D match, TRBD1 (6 bases). CDR1 is WNHNN and CDR2 is SYGVQD in the germline V gene (reference sequence). There are 15 residues in the CDR3. CDR3 amino acids: CASSDFAAGDTEAFF. Here the CDR3 DNA reads TGTGCCAGCAGTGATTTCGCGGCAGGGGACACTGAAGCTTTCTTT.

The V and J genes are TRBV14 and TRBJ1-1; D is undetermined. Between the trimmed V and J ends, which lost 3 bases and 5 bases, there was a span of 16 bases. The CDR3 length is 15 residues. Germline loops: CDR1 SGHDN, CDR2 FVKESK. This CDR3 reads CASSQVRVPVTEAFF. The CDR3 DNA is TGTGCCAGCAGCCAGGTCCGGGTTCCGGTAACTGAAGCTTTCTTT. The full variable domain, completed using reference TRBV14 and TRBJ1-1, is EAGVTQFPSHSVIEKGQTVTLRCDPISGHDNLYWYRRVMGKEIKFLLHFVKESKQDESGMPNNRFLAERTGGTYSTLKVQPAELEDSGVYFCASSQVRVPVTEAFFGQGTRLTVV.

This clonotype has a count of ten or more. The chain recombines TRBV28 with TRBJ1-1, with D uncertain. The CDR3 spans 13 residues. The V gene lost 7 bases and the J gene lost 6 bases, with 15 bases spanning the gap. Germline assignment: CDR1 MDHEN and CDR2 SYDVKM. The DNA for the CDR3 is TGTGCCAGCAATGGGCTGCCGACTGCTGAAGCTTTCTTT. Its translation is CASNGLPTAEAFF.

Notes on this clonotype: At one boundary the junction diverges from the germline segment, which might be a read error. The rearrangement uses TRBV7-6 and TRBJ2-2, with 7 positions matching TRBD1. CDR3 length: 15 amino acids. Germline CDR1 reads SGHVS; CDR2 reads FNYEAQ. Here the CDR3 DNA reads TGTGCTAGCAGCCAAACAGGGGAGCCCACCGGGGAGCTGTTTTTT. This codes for CASSQTGEPTGELFF.

The chain couples TRBV7-6 to TRBJ2-1, with 15 bases identical to TRBD2. Germline V gene lookup returns CDR1 SGHVS and CDR2 FNYEAQ. Germline trimming cut 5 bases from V and 8 bases from J; bases unmatched to any gene: 10. The CDR3 is 17 residues long. This CDR3 is CASSVGLAGGPRDEQFF. The CDR3 DNA sequence: TGTGCCAGCAGCGTCGGACTAGCGGGAGGGCCGAGGGATGAGCAGTTCTTC. The variable domain in full, with the rest retrieved from reference TRBV7-6 and TRBJ2-1, is GAGVSQSPRYKVTKRGQDVALRCDPISGHVSLYWYRQALGQGPEFLTYFNYEAQQDKSGLPNDRFSAERPEGSISTLTIQRTEQRDSAMYRCASSVGLAGGPRDEQFFGPGTRLTVL.

The CDR3 sequence is CASSRTGPGANVLTF. The CDR3, as DNA: TGTGCCAGCAGCAGGACAGGGCCCGGGGCCAACGTCCTGACTTTC. V usage is TRBV7-2 and J usage is TRBJ2-6, with 8 bases fitting TRBD1. This CDR3 has 15 amino acids. After removal of 5 bases from V and 4 bases from J, the junction contained 4 bases not matched to a gene. Germline assignment: CDR1 SGHTA and CDR2 FQGNSA.

This clonotype was detected many times. The V and J genes are TRBV7-2 and TRBJ2-2, with 7 nucleotides matching TRBD2. CDR3 length: 16 residues. CDR1 is SGHTA and CDR2 is FQGNSA in the germline V gene. Trimming at V came to 4 bases and at J to 0 bases, leaving 5 bases not matched to a gene. This chain's CDR3 is CASSSRGLTNTGELFF. The DNA for the CDR3 is TGTGCCAGCAGCTCGCGGGGACTAACGAACACCGGGGAGCTGTTTTTT.

This sequence joins TRBV6-6 and TRBJ1-1; D is unresolved. This CDR3 has 16 residues. V was trimmed by 6 bases and J by 4 bases, leaving 21 bases between them. Germline lookup yields CDR1 MNHNY and CDR2 SVGAGI (reference sequence). The CDR3 bases are TGTGCCAGCAGCTTAGGGCGAGGGTCTGAGGCCACTGAAGCTTTCTTT. Translating it yields CASSLGRGSEATEAFF.

This clonotype has a count of ten or more. V is TRBV7-9 and J is TRBJ1-1; D gene ambiguous. The CDR3 is 13 residues long. The V gene lost 5 bases and the J gene lost 1 base, with 8 bases spanning the gap. The germline V gene has CDR1 SEHNR and CDR2 FQNEAQ (reference sequence). CDR3 in amino acids: CASSHRGNTEAFF. CDR3 nucleotide sequence: TGTGCCAGCAGCCACCGGGGGAACACTGAAGCTTTCTTT.

This clonotype was counted only a few times. The chain couples TRBV11-2 to TRBJ2-1; no reliable D call. The germline CDR1 and CDR2 sequences are SGHAT and FQNNGV. The CDR3 totals 17 residues. V dropped 1 base and J dropped 3 bases, with 16 bases sitting between them. CDR3 sequence reads: CASSLGGRLSFYNEQFF. The CDR3 region has the DNA TGTGCCAGCAGCTTAGGGGGAAGATTGTCCTTCTACAATGAGCAGTTCTTC.

A note on this clonotype: The CDR3 ends on some other residue instead of the conserved phenylalanine or tryptophan, so this is likely a read error. The CDR3 nucleotides read TGTGCCAGCAGCCCGAGGTCCAGTCTCTCTAACTATGGCTACACCTTA. This gives the protein CASSPRSSLSNYGYTL. This chain uses TRBV12-3 or TRBV12-4 with TRBJ1-2; D is unclear. This CDR3 has 16 residues. V dropped 6 bases and J dropped 0 bases, with 17 bases sitting between them.

This sequence joins TRBV7-2 and TRBJ2-3; no reliable D call. V lost 5 bases and J lost 3, with 24 bases in between. There are 18 residues in the CDR3. Germline CDR1 reads SGHTA; CDR2 reads FQGNSA. DNA of the CDR3: TGTGCCAGCAGCCCCCGGGTTAGGGTCGGCTTAGGGACAGATACGCAGTATTTT. Translating it yields CASSPRVRVGLGTDTQYF.

The table lists this clonotype with many counts. The chain joins TRBV12-3 or TRBV12-4 to TRBJ1-2; D may be TRBD1 (6 bases). V was pared by 6 bases and J by 4 bases, with 12 bases between. The CDR3 extends over 13 amino acids. The CDR3: CASSYRVGYGYTF. In nucleotides, the CDR3 is TGTGCCAGCAGCTACAGGGTGGGCTATGGCTACACCTTC.

A single count supports this clonotype. The chain couples TRBV2 to TRBJ2-5; no definite D call. This CDR3 is built from 13 residues. The germline V and J ends were trimmed by 6 bases and 4 bases, with 12 bases remaining between them. CDR1 is SNHLY and CDR2 is FYNNEI in the germline V gene. The CDR3 reads CASRDGLGETQYF. CDR3 in DNA: TGTGCCAGCAGGGACGGGTTAGGAGAGACCCAGTACTTC.

This clonotype was counted many times. The chain uses TRBV28 and TRBJ1-1; 9 bases map to TRBD1. The J segment lost 3 bases and the V segment lost 6 bases, leaving 11 bases of the junction unmatched. From germline, CDR1 is MDHEN and CDR2 SYDVKM. This CDR3 is built from 16 residues. The CDR3 nucleotides are TGTGCCAGCAGGCTAACATCCGGACAGGGGTACACTGAAGCTTTCTTT. This gives the protein CASRLTSGQGYTEAFF.